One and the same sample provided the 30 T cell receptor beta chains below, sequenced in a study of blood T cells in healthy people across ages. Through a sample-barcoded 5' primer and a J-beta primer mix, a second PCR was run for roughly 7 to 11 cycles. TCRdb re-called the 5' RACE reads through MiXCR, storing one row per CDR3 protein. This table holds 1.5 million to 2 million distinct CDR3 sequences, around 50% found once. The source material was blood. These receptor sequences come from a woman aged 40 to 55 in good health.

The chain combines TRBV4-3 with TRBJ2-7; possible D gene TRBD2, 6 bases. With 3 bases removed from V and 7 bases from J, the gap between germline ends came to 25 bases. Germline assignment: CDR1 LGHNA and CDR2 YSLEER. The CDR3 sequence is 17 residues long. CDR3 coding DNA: TGCGCCAGCAGCCAGAGGACGGGAGAAAGGGAATATAATGAGCAGTACTTC. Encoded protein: CASSQRTGEREYNEQYF.

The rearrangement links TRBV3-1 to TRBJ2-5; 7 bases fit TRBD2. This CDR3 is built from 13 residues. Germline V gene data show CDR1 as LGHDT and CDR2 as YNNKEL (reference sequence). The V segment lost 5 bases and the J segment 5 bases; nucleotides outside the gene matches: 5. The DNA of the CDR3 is TGTGCCAGCAGCTCGACTAGCCGGGAGACCCAGTACTTC. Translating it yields CASSSTSRETQYF.

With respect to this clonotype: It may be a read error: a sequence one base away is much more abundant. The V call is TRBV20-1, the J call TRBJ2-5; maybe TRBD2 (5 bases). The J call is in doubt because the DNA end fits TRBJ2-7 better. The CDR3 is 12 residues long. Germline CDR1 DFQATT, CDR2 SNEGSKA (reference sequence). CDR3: CSARDRGSEQYF. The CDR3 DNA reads TGCAGTGCTAGAGATCGGGGTAGCGAGCAGTACTTC.

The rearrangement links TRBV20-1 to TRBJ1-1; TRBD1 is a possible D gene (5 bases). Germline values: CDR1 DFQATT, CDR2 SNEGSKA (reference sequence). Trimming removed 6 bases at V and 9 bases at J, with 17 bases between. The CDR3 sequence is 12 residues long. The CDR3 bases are TGCAGTGCGAGGACAAGGGAAGATAAAGCTTTCTTT. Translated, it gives CSARTREDKAFF.

CDR3 bases: TGCAGCGTTGGAGGGGGCCACAATGAGCAGTACTTC. This translates into CSVGGGHNEQYF. The chain is built from TRBV29-1 and TRBJ2-7, with 7 bases aligning to TRBD1. CDR3 size: 12 residues. V dropped 4 bases and J dropped 7; count of bases not matched to a gene: 7. Per germline, CDR1 SQVTM and CDR2 ANQGSEA.

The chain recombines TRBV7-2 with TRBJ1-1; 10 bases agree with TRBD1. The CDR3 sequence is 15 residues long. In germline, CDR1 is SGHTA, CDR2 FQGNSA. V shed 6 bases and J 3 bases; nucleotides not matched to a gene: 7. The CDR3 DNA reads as TGTGCCAGCAGGAGGACAGGGGGAGGTCACACTGAAGCTTTCTTT. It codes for CASRRTGGGHTEAFF.

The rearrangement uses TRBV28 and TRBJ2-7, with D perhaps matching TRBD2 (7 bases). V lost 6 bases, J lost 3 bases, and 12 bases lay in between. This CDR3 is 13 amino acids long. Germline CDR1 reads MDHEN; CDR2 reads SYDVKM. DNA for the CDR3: TGTGCCAGCAGAAAGGGGGGGTACTACGAGCAGTACTTC. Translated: CASRKGGYYEQYF.

Here the CDR3 DNA reads TGCAGTGCTATATCCCGTATAACCTACAATGAGCAGTTCTTC. Amino acid sequence: CSAISRITYNEQFF. This sequence joins TRBV20-1 and TRBJ2-1; D remains ambiguous. Trimming took off 4 bases at V and 2 bases at J, with 12 bases between the two ends. This CDR3 contains 14 residues. The germline V gene encodes CDR1 DFQATT and CDR2 SNEGSKA (reference sequence).

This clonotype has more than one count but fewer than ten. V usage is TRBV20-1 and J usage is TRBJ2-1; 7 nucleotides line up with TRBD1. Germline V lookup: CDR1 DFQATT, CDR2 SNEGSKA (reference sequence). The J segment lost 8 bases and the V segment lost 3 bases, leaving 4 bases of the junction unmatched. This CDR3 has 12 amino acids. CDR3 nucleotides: TGCAGTGCTAGTGACAGGGAATATGAGCAGTTCTTC. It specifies CSASDREYEQFF.

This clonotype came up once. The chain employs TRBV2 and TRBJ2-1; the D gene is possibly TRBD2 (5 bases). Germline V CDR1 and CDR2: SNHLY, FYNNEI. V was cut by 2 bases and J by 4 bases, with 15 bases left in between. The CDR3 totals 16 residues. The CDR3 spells CASSERGNRNYNEQFF. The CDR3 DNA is TGTGCCAGCAGTGAAAGAGGGAATCGTAATTACAATGAGCAGTTCTTC.

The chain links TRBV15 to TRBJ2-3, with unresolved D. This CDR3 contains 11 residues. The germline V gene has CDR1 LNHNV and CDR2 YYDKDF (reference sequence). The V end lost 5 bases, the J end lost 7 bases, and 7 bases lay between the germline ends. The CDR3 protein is CATSLGYTQYF. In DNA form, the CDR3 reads TGTGCCACCAGCCTTGGTTATACGCAGTATTTT.

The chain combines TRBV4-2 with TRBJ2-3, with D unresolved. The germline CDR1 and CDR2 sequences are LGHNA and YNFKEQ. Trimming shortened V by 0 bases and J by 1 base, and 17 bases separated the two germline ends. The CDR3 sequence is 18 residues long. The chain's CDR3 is CASSQDSRIGTGTDTQYF. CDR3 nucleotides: TGTGCCAGCAGCCAAGACAGTCGCATCGGCACTGGCACAGATACGCAGTATTTT.

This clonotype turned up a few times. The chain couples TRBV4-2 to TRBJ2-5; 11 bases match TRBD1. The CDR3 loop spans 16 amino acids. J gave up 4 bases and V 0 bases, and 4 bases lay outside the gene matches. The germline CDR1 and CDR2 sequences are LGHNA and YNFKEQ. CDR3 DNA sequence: TGTGCCAGCAGCCAAGATCCCGGGACAGGGGGAGAGACCCAGTACTTC. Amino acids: CASSQDPGTGGETQYF.

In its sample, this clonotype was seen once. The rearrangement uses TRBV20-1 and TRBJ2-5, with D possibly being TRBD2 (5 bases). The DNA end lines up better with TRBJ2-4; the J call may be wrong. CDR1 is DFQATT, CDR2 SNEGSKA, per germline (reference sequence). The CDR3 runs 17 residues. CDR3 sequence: CSANGQDRYPKADIQYF. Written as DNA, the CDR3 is TGCAGTGCTAACGGGCAGGACCGTTACCCAAAAGCGGACATTCAGTACTTC.

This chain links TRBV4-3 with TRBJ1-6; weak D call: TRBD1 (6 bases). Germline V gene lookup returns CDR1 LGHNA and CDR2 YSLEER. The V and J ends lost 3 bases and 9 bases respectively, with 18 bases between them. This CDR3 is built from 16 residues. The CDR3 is CASSQRGGVSGSPLHF. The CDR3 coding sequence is TGCGCCAGCAGCCAGAGGGGGGGGGTAAGTGGTTCACCCCTCCACTTT.

CDR3 DNA: TGTGCCAGCAGCGACACAGTTGAGACCCAGTACTTC. Translating gives CASSDTVETQYF. V gene TRBV7-2 combines with J gene TRBJ2-7, with D hard to call. The last part of the DNA fits TRBJ2-5 better; the J call may be wrong. The V gene's germline CDR1 is SGHTA and CDR2 FQGNSA. The CDR3 loop spans 12 amino acids.

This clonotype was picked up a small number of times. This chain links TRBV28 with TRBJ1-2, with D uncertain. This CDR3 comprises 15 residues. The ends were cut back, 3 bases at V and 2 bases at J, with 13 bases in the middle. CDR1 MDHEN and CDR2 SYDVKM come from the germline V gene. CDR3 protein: CASSFSATSNYGYTF. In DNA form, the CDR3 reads TGTGCCAGCAGTTTCTCGGCGACTTCGAACTATGGCTACACCTTC.

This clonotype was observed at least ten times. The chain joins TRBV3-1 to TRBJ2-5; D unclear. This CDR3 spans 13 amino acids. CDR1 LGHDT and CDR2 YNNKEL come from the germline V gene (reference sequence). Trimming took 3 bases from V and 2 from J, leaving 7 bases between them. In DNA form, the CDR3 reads TGTGCCAGCAGCCATCCCCAGCAAGAGACCCAGTACTTC. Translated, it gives CASSHPQQETQYF.

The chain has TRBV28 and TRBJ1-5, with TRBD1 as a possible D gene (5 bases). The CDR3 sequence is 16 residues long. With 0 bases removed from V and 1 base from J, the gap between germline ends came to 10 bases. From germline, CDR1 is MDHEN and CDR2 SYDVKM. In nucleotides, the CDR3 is TGTGCCAGCAGTTTATGGGGGGGAGGAAGCAATCAGCCCCAGCATTTT. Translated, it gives CASSLWGGGSNQPQHF.

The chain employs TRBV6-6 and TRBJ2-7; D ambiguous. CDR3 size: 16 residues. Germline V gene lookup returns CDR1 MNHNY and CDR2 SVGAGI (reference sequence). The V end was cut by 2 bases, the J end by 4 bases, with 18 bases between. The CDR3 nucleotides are TGTGCCAGCAGTTACGCAAGGTTAGGTCTTTCTTACGAGCAGTACTTC. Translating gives CASSYARLGLSYEQYF.

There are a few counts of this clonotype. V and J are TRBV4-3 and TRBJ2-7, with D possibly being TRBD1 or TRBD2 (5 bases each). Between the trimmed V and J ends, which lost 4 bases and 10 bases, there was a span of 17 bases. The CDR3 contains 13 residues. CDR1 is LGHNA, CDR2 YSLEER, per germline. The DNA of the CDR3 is TGCGCCAGCAGCCCCCGGGACGGACGGGTCCAGTACTTC. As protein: CASSPRDGRVQYF.

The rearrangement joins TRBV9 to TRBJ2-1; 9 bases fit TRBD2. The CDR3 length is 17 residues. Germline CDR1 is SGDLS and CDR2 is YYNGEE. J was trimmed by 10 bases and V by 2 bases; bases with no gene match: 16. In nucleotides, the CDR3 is TGTGCCAGCAGCGTTGCGTCTAGCGGGGACCATAGCCCCGAGCAGTTCTTC. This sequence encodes CASSVASSGDHSPEQFF.

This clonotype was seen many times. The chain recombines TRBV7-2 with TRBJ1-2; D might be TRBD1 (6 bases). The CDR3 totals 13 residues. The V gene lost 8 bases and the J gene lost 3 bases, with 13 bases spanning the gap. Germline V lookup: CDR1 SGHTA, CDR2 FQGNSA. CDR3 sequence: CASSEQGYYGYTF. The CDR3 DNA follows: TGTGCCAGCTCGGAACAGGGCTACTATGGCTACACCTTC. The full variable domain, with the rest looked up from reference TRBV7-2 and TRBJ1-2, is GAGVSQSPSNKVTEKGKDVELRCDPISGHTALYWYRQSLGQGLEFLIYFQGNSAPDKSGLPSDRFSAERTGGSVSTLTIQRTQQEDSAVYLCASSEQGYYGYTFGSGTRLTVV.

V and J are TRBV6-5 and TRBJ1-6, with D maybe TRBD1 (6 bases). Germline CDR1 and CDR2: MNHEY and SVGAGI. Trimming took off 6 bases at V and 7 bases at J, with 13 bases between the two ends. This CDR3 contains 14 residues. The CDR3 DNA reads TGTGCCAGCAGCACAGGGAATAGGAATTCACCCCTCCACTTT. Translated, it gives CASSTGNRNSPLHF.

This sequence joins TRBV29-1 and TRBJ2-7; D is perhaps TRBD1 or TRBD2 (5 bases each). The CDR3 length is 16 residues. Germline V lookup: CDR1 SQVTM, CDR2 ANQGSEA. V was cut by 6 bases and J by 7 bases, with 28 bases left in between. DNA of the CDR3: TGCAGCGTCAATAGCTTACAGGAGGCCTCCTACAATGAGCAGTACTTC. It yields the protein CSVNSLQEASYNEQYF.

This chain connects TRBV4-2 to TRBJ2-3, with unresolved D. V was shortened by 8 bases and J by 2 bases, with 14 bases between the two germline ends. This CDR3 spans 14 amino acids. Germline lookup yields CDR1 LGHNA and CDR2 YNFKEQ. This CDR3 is CASQASTNTDTQYF. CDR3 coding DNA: TGTGCCAGCCAGGCGAGCACTAACACAGATACGCAGTATTTT.

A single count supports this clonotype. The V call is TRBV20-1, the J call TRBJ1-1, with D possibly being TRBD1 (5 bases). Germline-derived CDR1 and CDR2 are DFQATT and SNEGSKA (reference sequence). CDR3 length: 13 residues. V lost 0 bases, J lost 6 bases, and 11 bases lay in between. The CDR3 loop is CSARDRQGSEAFF. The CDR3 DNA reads TGCAGTGCTAGAGATAGGCAGGGCTCTGAAGCTTTCTTT.

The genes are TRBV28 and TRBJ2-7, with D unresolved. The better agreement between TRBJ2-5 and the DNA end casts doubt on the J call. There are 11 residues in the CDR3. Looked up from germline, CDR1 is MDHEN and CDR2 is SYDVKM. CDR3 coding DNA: TGTGCCAGCAGCATCACGGAGACCCAGTACTTC. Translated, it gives CASSITETQYF.

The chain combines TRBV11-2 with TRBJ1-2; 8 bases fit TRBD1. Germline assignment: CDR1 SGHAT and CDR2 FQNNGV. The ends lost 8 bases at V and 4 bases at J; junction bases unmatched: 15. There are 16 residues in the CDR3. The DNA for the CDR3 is TGTGCCAGCGGACGGGGGGCAGGGGGCTCCTCCTATGGCTACACCTTC. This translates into CASGRGAGGSSYGYTF.

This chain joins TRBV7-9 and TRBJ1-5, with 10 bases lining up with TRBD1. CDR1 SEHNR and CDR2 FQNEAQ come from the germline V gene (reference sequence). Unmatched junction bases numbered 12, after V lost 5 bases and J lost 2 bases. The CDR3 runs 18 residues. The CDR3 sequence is CASSQIGTGVLGNQPQHF. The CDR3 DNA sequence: TGTGCCAGCAGCCAAATAGGGACAGGGGTTTTGGGCAATCAGCCCCAGCATTTT.